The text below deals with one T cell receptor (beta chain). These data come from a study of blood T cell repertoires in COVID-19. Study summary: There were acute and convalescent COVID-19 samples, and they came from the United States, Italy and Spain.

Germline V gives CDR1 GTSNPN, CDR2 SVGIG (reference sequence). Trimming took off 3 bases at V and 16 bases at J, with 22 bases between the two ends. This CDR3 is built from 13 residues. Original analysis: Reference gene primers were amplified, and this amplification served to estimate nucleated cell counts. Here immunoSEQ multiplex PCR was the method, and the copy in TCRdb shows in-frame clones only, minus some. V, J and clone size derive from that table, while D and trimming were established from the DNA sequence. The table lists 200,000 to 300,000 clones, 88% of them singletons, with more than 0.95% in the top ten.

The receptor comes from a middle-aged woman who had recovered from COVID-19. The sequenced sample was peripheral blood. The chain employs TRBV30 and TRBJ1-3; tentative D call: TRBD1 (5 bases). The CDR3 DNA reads TGTGCCTGGAGGACCGGGACCCTCCACCGGGGGTATTTT. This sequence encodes CAWRTGTLHRGYF.